This entry is about one T cell receptor (beta chain). Its antigen is as yet unknown. The sample belongs to a study of T cell responses to AZD1222 COVID-19 vaccine. Overall study: Recipients boosted at about 4 weeks or about 12 weeks are pooled. Study results and caveats: Spike-specific TCR depth and breadth grew after two AZD1222 doses. Spike was spanned by vaccine-associated CD4 TCRs, with dominance at 160-218 and 743-854. Repertoire sampling occurred only after the peak T cell response.

Trimming removed 2 bases from V and 1 base from J, with 5 bases in between. Germline V gene lookup returns CDR1 LNHDA and CDR2 SQIVND (reference sequence). The CDR3 extends over 13 amino acids. The method was immunoSEQ multiplex PCR; TCRdb's version includes in-frame clones alone and lacks a portion of them. The data show 90,000 to 150,000 clones, with over 85% seen just once and less than 4.5% held by the top ten. The receptor was isolated from an adult in good health. The V and J genes are TRBV19 and TRBJ1-1; no clear D gene. The sample was peripheral blood, taken on day 0 of AZD1222 vaccination. CDR3 nucleotides: TGTGCCAGTAGTATACAGGAGAACACTGAAGCTTTCTTT. It is translated as CASSIQENTEAFF.